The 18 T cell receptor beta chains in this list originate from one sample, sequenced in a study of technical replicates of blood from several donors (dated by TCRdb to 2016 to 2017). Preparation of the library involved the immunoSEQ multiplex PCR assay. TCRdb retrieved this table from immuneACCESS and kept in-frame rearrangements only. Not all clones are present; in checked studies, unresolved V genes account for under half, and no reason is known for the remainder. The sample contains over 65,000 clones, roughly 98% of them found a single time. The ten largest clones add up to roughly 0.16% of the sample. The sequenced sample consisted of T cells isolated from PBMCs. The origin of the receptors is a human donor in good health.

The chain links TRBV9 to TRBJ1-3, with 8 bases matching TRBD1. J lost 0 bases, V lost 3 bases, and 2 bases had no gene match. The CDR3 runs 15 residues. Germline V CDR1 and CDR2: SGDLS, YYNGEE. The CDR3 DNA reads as TGTGCCAGCAGCGGGACAGGGCACTCTGGAAACACCATATATTTT. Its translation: CASSGTGHSGNTIYF. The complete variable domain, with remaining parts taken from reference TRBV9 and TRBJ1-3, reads DSGVTQTPKHLITATGQRVTLRCSPRSGDLSVYWYQQSLDQGLQFLIQYYNGEERAKGNILERFSAQQFPDLHSELNLSSLELGDSALYFCASSGTGHSGNTIYFGEGSWLTVV.

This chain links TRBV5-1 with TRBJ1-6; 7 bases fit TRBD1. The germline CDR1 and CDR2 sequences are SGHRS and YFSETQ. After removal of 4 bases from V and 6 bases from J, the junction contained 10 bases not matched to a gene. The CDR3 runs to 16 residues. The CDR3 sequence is CASSPVNRDSNSPLHF. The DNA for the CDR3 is TGCGCCAGCAGCCCGGTAAACCGGGACAGTAATTCACCCCTCCACTTT.

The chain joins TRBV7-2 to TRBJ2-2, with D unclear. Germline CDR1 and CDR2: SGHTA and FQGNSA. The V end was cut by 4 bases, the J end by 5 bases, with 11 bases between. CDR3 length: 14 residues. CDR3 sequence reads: CASSSGPKTGELFF. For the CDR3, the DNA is TGTGCCAGCAGCTCAGGCCCTAAAACCGGGGAGCTGTTTTTT.

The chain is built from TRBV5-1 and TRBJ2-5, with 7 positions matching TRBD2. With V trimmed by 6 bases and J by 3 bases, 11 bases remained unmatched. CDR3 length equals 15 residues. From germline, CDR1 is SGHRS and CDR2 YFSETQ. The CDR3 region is CASTVGGGSEETQYF. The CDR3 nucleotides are TGCGCCAGCACCGTTGGGGGGGGTTCTGAAGAGACCCAGTACTTC.

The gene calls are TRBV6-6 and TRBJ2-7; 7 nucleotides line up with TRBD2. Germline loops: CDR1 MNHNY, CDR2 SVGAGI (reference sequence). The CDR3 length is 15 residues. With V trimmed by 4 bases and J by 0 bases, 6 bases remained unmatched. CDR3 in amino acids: CASSSSSGSSYEQYF. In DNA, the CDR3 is TGTGCCAGCAGTTCCTCTAGCGGAAGCTCCTACGAGCAGTACTTC.

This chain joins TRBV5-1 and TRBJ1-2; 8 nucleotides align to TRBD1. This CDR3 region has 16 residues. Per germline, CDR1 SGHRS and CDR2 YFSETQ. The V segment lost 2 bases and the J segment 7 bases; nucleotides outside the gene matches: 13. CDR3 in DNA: TGCGCCAGCAGCTTACCATACGGACAGGGTGTTAGTGGCTACACCTTC. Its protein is CASSLPYGQGVSGYTF.

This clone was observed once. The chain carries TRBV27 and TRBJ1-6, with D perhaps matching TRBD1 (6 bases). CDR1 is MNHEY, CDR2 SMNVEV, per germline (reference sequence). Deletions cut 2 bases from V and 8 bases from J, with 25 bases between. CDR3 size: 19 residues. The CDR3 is CASSLRGGIIGALDSPLHF. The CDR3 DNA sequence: TGTGCCAGCAGTTTAAGGGGGGGAATAATAGGGGCACTGGATTCACCCCTCCACTTT.

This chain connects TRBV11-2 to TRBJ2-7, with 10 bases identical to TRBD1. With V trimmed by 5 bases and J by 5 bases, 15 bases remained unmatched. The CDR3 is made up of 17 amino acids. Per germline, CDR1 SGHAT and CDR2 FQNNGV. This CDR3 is CASSPRPGQGGIDEQYF. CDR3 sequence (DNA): TGTGCCAGCAGCCCTCGACCCGGACAGGGGGGCATCGACGAGCAGTACTTC.

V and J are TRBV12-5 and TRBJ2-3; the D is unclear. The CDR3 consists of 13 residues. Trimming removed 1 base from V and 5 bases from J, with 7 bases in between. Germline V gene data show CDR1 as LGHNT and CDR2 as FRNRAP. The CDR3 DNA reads TGTGCTAGTGGTTTGGGAAGAGGAGATACGCAGTATTTT. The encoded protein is CASGLGRGDTQYF.

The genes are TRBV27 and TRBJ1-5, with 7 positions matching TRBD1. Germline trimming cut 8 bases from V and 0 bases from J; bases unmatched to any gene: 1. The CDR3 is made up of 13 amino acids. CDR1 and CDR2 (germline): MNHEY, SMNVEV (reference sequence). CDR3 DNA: TGTGCCAGCCAGGGGGATAGCAATCAGCCCCAGCATTTT. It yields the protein CASQGDSNQPQHF.

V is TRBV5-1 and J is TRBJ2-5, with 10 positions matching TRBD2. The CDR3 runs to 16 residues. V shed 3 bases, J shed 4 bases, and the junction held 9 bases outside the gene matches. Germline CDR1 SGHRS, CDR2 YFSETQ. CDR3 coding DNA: TGCGCCAGCAGCTGGAATTATCAGCGGGGGGGAGAGACCCAGTACTTC. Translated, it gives CASSWNYQRGGETQYF.

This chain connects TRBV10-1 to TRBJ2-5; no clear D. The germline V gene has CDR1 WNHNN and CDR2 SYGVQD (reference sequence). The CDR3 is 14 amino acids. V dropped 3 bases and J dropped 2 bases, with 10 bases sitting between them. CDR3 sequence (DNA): TGCGCCAGCAGTGATGGGTCAGCGCAAGAGACCCAGTACTTC. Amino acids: CASSDGSAQETQYF.

CDR3 in amino acids: CASSLESIDLGEQFF. CDR3 sequence (DNA): TGCGCCAGCAGCTTGGAGAGTATCGATCTTGGTGAGCAGTTCTTC. The chain uses TRBV5-1 and TRBJ2-1; D gene unclear. Trimming cost V 0 bases and J 9 bases, with 16 bases left between them. In germline, CDR1 is SGHRS, CDR2 YFSETQ. This CDR3 has 15 amino acids.

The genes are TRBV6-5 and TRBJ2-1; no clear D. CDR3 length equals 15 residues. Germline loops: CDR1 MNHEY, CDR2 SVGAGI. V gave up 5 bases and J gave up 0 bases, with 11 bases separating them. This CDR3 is CASSRLLASYNEQFF. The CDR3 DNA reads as TGTGCCAGCAGTCGACTTCTCGCCTCCTACAATGAGCAGTTCTTC.

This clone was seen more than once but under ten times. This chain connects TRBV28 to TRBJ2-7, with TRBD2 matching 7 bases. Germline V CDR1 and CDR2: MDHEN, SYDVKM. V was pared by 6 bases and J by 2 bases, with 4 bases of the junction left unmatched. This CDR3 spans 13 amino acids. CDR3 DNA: TGTGCCAGCAGGATAGCGGGCCCCTACGAGCAGTACTTC. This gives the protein CASRIAGPYEQYF.

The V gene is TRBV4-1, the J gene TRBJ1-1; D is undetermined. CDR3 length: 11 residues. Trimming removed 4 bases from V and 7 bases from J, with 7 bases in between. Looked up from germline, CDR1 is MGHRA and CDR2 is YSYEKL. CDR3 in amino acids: CASSRTGEAFF. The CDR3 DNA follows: TGCGCCAGCAGCCGCACGGGTGAAGCTTTCTTT.

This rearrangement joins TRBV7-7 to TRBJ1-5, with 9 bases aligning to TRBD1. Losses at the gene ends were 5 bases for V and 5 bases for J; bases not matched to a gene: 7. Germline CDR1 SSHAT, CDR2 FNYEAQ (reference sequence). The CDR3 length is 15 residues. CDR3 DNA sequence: TGTGCCAGCAGCGCCGGGACAGGGATCGATCAGCCCCAGCATTTT. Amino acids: CASSAGTGIDQPQHF.

As DNA, the CDR3 is TGTGCCAGCAAAGGGACATCGAGCCGCAATCAGCCCCAGCATTTT. It is translated as CASKGTSSRNQPQHF. V is TRBV2 and J is TRBJ1-5; weak D call: TRBD1 (6 bases). Germline assignment: CDR1 SNHLY and CDR2 FYNNEI. With 7 bases removed from V and 2 bases from J, the gap between germline ends came to 15 bases. The CDR3 sequence is 15 residues long.